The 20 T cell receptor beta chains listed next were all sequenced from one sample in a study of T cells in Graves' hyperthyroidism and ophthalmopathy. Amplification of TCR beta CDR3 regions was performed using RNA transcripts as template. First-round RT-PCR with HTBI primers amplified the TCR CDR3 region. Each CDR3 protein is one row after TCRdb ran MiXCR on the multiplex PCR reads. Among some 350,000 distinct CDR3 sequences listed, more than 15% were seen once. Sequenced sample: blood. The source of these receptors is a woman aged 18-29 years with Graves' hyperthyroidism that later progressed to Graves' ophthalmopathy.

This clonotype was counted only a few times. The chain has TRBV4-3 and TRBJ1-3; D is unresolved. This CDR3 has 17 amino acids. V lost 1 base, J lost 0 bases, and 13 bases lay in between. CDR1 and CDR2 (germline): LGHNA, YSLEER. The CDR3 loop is CASSQATAQTSGNTIYF. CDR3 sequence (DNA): TGCGCCAGCAGCCAAGCAACAGCCCAGACCTCTGGAAACACCATATATTTT.

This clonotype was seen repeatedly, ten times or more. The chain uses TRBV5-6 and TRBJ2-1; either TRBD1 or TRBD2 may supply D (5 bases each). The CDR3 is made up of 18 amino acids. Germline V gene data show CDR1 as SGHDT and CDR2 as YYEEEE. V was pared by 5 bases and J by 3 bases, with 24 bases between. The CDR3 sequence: CASRSSKGPGRSYNEQFF. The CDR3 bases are TGTGCCAGCAGATCGAGCAAAGGTCCGGGACGAAGCTACAATGAGCAGTTCTTC.

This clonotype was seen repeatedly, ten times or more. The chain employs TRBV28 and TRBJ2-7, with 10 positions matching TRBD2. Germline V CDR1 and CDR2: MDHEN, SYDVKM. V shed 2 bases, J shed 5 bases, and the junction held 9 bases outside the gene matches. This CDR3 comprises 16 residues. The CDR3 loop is CASSLTASGSINEQYF. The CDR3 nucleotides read TGTGCCAGCAGTTTAACGGCTAGCGGGAGTATTAACGAGCAGTACTTC.

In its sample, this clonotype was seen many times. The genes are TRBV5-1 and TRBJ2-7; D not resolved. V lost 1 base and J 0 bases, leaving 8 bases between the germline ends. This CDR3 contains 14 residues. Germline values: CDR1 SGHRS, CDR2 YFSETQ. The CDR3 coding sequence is TGCGCCAGCAGCTTGTCTACTAACTCCTACGAGCAGTACTTC. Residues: CASSLSTNSYEQYF.

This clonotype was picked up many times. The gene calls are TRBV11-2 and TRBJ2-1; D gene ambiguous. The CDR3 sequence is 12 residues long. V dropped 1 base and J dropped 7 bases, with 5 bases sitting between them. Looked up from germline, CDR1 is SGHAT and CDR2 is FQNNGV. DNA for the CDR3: TGTGCCAGCAGCTTAGTAGTGAATGAGCAGTTCTTC. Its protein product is CASSLVVNEQFF.

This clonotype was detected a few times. CDR3 sequence reads: CASSPFEGAQETQYF. In DNA, the CDR3 is TGTGCCAGCAGCCCCTTCGAGGGGGCTCAAGAGACCCAGTACTTC. The chain employs TRBV4-2 and TRBJ2-5; 7 bases are a match to TRBD1. Germline assignment: CDR1 LGHNA and CDR2 YNFKEQ. This CDR3 region has 15 residues. Unmatched junction bases numbered 7, after V lost 4 bases and J lost 2 bases.

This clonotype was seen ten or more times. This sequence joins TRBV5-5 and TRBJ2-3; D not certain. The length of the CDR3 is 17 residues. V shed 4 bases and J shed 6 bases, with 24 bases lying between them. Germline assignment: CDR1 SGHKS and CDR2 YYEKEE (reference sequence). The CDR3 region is CASSPAPGYILTDTQYF. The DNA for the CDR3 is TGTGCCAGCAGCCCGGCGCCAGGATATATTCTGACTGATACGCAGTATTTT.

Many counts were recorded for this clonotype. The DNA for the CDR3 is TGTGCCAGCAGCTTAGCTTTTTTGGGGAAGGGCTATGGCTACACCTTC. It is translated as CASSLAFLGKGYGYTF. V is TRBV7-8 and J is TRBJ1-2, with unresolved D. This CDR3 is 16 amino acids long. V was clipped by 0 bases and J by 4 bases, with 15 bases between them. CDR1 SGHVS and CDR2 FQNEAQ come from the germline V gene.

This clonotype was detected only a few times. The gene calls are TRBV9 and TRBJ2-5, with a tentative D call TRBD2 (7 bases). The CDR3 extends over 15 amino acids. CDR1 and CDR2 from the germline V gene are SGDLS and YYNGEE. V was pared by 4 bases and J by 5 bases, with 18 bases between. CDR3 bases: TGTGCCAGCAGCTCGAGGGGGGGCGGCGGGGAGACCCAGTACTTC. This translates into CASSSRGGGGETQYF. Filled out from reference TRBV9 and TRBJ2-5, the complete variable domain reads DSGVTQTPKHLITATGQRVTLRCSPRSGDLSVYWYQQSLDQGLQFLIQYYNGEERAKGNILERFSAQQFPDLHSELNLSSLELGDSALYFCASSSRGGGGETQYFGPGTRLLVL.

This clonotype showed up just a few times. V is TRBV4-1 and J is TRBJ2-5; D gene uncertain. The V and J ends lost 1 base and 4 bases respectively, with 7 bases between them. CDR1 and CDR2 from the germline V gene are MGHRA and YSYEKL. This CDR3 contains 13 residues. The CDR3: CASSQGILETQYF. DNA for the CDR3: TGCGCCAGCAGCCAAGGGATTCTAGAGACCCAGTACTTC.

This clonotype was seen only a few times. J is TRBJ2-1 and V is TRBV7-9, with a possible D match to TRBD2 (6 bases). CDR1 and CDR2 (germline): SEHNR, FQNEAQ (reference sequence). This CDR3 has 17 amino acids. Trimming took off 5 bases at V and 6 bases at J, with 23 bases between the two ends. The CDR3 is CASSRPGLPTPPNEQFF. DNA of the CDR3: TGTGCCAGCAGCCGACCGGGACTGCCAACACCCCCCAATGAGCAGTTCTTC.

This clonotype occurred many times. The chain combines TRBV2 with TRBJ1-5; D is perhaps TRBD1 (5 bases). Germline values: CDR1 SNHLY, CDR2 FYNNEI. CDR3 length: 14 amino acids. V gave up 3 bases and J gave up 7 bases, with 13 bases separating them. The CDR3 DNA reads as TGTGCCAGCAGTGATCAAGGGGTGGGCCAGCCCCAGCATTTT. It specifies CASSDQGVGQPQHF.

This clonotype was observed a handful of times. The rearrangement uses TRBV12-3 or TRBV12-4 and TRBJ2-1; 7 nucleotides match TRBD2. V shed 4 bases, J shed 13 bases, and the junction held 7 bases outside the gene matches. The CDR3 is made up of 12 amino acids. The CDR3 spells CASSSSGTTQFF. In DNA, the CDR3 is TGTGCCAGCAGTTCCTCCGGGACTACACAGTTCTTC.

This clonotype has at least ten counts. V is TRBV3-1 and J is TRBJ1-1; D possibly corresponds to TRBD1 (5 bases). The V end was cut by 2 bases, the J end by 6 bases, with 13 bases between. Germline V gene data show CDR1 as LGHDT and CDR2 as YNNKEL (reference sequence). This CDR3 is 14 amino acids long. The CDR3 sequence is CASSQSGGRPEAFF. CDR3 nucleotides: TGTGCCAGCAGCCAATCCGGGGGAAGGCCTGAAGCTTTCTTT.

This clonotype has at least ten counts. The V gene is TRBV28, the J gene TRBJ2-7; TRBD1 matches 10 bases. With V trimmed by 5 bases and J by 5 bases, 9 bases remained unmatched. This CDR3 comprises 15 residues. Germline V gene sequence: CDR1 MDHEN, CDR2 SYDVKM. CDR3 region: CASSHPGQGKDEQYF. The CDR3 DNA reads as TGTGCCAGCAGTCACCCGGGACAGGGGAAGGACGAGCAGTACTTC.

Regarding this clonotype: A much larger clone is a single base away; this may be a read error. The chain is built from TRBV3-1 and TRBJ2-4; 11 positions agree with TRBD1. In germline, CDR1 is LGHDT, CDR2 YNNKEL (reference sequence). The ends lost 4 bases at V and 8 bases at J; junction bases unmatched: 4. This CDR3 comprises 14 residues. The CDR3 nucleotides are TGTGCCAGCAGCCCCGGGACAGGGGGAGACATTCAGTACTTC. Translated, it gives CASSPGTGGDIQYF.

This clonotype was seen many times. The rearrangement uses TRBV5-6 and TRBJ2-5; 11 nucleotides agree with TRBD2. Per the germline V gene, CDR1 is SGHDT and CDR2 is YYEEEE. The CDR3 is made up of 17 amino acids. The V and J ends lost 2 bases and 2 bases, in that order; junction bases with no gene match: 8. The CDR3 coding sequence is TGTGCCAGCAGCTTCGGTCCGGGACTAGCGGAACAAGAGACCCAGTACTTC. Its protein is CASSFGPGLAEQETQYF.

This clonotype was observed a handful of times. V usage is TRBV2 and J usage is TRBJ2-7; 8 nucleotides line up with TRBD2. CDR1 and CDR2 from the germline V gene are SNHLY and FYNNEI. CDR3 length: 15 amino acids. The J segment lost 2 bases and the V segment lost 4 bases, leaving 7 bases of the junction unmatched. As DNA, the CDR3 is TGTGCCAGCAGTGTCGGTAGCGGGATTCCCTACGAGCAGTACTTC. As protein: CASSVGSGIPYEQYF.

The CDR3 here is CASSEDLRTEAFF. CDR3 coding DNA: TGTGCCAGCAGTGAAGATCTTAGAACTGAAGCTTTCTTT. The chain employs TRBV6-1 and TRBJ1-1; D gene unclear. CDR3 length: 13 amino acids. CDR1 is MNHNS and CDR2 is SASEGT in the germline V gene. V lost 1 base and J lost 5, with 8 bases in between.

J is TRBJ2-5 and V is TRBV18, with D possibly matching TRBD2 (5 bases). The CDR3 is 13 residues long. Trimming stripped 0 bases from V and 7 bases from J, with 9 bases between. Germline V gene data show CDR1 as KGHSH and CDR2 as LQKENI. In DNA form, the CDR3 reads TGTGCCAGCTCACCACCACTGGAGGTGACCCAGTACTTC. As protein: CASSPPLEVTQYF. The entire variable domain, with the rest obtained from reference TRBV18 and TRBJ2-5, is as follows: NAGVMQNPRHLVRRRGQEARLRCSPMKGHSHVYWYRQLPEEGLKFMVYLQKENIIDESGMPKERFSAEFPKEGPSILRIQQVVRGDSAAYFCASSPPLEVTQYFGPGTRLLVL.